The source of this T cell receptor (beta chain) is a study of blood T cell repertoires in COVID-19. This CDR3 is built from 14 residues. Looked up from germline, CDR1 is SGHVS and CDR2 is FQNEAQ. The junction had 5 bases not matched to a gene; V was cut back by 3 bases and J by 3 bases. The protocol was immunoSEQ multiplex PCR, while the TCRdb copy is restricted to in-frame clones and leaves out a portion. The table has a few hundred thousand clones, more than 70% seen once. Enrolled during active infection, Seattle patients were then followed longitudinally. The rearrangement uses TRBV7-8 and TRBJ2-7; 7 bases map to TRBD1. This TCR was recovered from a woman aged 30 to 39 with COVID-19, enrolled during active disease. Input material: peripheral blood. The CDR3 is CASSLTGRHYEQYF. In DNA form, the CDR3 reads TGTGCCAGCAGCTTGACAGGGCGCCACTACGAGCAGTACTTC.